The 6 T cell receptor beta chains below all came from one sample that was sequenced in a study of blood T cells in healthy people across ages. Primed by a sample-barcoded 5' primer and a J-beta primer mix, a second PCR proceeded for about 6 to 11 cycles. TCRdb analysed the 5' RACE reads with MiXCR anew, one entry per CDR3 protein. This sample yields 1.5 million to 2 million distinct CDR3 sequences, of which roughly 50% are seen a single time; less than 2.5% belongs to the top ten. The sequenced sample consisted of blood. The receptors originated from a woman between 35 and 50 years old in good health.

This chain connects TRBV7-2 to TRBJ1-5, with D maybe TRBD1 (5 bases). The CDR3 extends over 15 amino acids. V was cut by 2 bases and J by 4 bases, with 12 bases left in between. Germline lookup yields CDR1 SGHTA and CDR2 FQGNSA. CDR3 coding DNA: TGTGCCAGCAGCTTATGGCCAGGGAAGAATCAGCCCCAGCATTTT. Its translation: CASSLWPGKNQPQHF.

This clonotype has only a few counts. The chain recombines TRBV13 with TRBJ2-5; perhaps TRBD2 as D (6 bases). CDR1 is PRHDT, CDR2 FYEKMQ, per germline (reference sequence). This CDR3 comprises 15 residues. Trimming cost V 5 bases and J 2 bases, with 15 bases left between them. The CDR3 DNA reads TGTGCCAGCAGCCCACGGGGGACCCATCAAGAGACCCAGTACTTC. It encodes CASSPRGTHQETQYF.

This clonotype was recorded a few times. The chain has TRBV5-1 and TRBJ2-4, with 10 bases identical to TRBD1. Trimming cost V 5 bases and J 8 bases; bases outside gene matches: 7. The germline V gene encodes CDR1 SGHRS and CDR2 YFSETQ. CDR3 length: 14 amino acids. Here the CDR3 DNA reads TGCGCCAGCAGGCCCTGGACAGGGGGGGACATTCAGTACTTC. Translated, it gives CASRPWTGGDIQYF.

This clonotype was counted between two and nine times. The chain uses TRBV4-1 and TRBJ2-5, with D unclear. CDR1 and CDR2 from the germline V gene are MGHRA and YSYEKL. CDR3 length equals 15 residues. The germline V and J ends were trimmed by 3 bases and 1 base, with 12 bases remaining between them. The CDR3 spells CASSHKAPSQETQYF. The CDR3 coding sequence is TGCGCCAGCAGCCACAAAGCGCCCTCCCAAGAGACCCAGTACTTC.

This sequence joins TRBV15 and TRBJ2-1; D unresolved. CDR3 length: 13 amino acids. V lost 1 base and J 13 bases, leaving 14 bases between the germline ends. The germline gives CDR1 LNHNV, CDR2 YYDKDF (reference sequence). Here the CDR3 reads CATSRGPHPIQFF. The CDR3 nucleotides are TGTGCCACCAGCAGAGGTCCACACCCCATCCAGTTCTTC.

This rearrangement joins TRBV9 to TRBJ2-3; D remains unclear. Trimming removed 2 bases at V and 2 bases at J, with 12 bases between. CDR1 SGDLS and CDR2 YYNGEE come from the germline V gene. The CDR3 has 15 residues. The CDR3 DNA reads TGTGCCAGCAGCGTGCTAGAGAGTGTCACAGATACGCAGTATTTT. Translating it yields CASSVLESVTDTQYF. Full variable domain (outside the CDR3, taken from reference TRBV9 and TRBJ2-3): DSGVTQTPKHLITATGQRVTLRCSPRSGDLSVYWYQQSLDQGLQFLIQYYNGEERAKGNILERFSAQQFPDLHSELNLSSLELGDSALYFCASSVLESVTDTQYFGPGTRLTVL.